This T cell receptor beta chain was profiled in a study of T-cell memory formation after mild COVID-19. Study results and caveats: Balance between CD4 and CD8 was seen in clones contracting day 15 to 85, and a CD4+ lean was seen in later expanders. What remained unconfirmed was the SARS-CoV-2 specificity of second-wave clones peaking on day 37.

In regard to this clonotype: What it binds is not known.

It was 5'RACE with constant-segment primers that produced the TCR alpha and TCR beta cDNA libraries, which carried sample barcodes and UMIs. A single record per CDR3 protein comes from TCRdb applying MiXCR to the 5' RACE reads. The data show 470,000 or so distinct CDR3 sequences, over 15% seen once. Germline lookup yields CDR1 SGHVS and CDR2 FQNEAQ. V lost 2 bases and J 5 bases, leaving 19 bases between the germline ends. CDR3 size: 16 residues. This receptor was obtained from an adult woman who had mild COVID-19 (a few samples of this study predate the infection). Cell type and time point are not known. Material for sequencing was PBMCs or a T cell subset sorted from them (not recorded which). The chain links TRBV7-8 to TRBJ2-7, with a tentative D call TRBD1 (6 bases). Written as DNA, the CDR3 is TGTGCCAGCAGCTTATCCGCAGGGGAAATAAGCGACGAGCAGTACTTC. This sequence encodes CASSLSAGEISDEQYF.